This T cell receptor (beta chain) appears in the sequencing data of a study of PD-L1 blockade in urothelial cancer listed by TCRdb under 2017. Broadly, across the study: Every patient began therapy in 2014 and was given atezolizumab 1,200 mg intravenously every 3 weeks. The study was an exploratory multi-omic analysis of somatic, immune and clinical correlates of response to PD-L1 blockade with atezolizumab in urothelial cancer. Blood samples gave median yields of about 140,000 T cells and over 80,000 unique TCRs, along with a median clonality of approximately 0.08. Durable clinical benefit was defined as a progression-free survival longer than 6 months, and TCR features were additionally tested against progression-free survival and overall survival. About 90% of the roughly 30 patients were identified as males with urothelial cancer of bladder origin, and a prior smoking history was reported by 18 of 29 patients. TCR sequencing covered pretreatment tumor samples and matched, serially collected peripheral blood taken before and after atezolizumab treatment. Durable clinical benefit was achieved by nine patients but not by the remaining 20. Blood samples were analyzed 3 weeks after the start of treatment (second dose) and 6 weeks after the start of treatment. Some 29 patients had pretreatment blood TCR-seq, about 24 had at least one posttreatment blood collection, and about 24 had tumor TCR-seq. Patients had an ECOG performance status of 0 or 1 and had received between 0 and 3 prior chemotherapy regimens. In the same patients, whole exome sequencing and RNA sequencing of pretreatment tumors were performed in addition to TCR sequencing. The study at large found these results: Greater expansion of tumor-associated TCR clones in peripheral blood 3 weeks after the start of treatment was observed in patients with durable benefit (n ≈ 22, p = 0.022). Improved progression-free and overall survival was found to be associated with pretreatment peripheral blood TCR clonality below the median. Small sample size (n ≈ 30) and many exploratory analyses mean the results are intended to be hypothesis-generating.

Each PCR received spiked-in synthetic TCR analog templates so that absolute template abundance could be estimated from read counts. The immunoSEQ assay was used to amplify TCRbeta CDR3 regions from genomic DNA with bias-controlled V and J gene primers. Sequencing of rearranged TCRbeta segments was performed at approximately 20X coverage. Processing in the source paper ran as follows. Sequencing errors were corrected by clustering, and CDR3s were annotated against IMGT so that V, D and J genes could be assigned. Downstream analyses used only productive TCRbeta rearrangements, leaving out any out-of-frame or stop-codon sequences. Clonality was calculated as one minus the Shannon entropy normalized by the log of the number of unique productive sequences. Clones differing between time points or between blood and tumor were identified using Fisher's exact test with Benjamini-Hochberg correction, with an adjusted p below 0.01 applied as the threshold. TCRdb mirrors the immuneACCESS table, restricted to in-frame sequences. Some clones are absent from its copies; in checked studies, under half trace to an unresolved V gene, and the reason for the others is unknown. The DNA gave D and trimming, while V, J and clone size come from that table. The table for this sample lists approximately 110,000 clones; less than 95% of them were counted only once. The ten largest clones capture about 4% of the sample.

A remark on this clone: Its antigen is currently not known. The input lacks base qualities; no much larger clone sits a single base away.

The time point label here, explained by the study, means: peripheral blood 6 weeks after treatment start. A cohort of 25 to 30 patients with locally advanced or metastatic urothelial carcinoma, treated at Memorial Sloan Kettering on a trial protocol, was included. Peripheral blood mononuclear cells were collected from each patient pretreatment and during treatment, giving between 1 and 8 total time points per patient. The Qiagen DNeasy Blood extraction kit was used to purify genomic DNA from total PBMCs and tumor samples. PBMCs were collected pretreatment and during treatment and were isolated and stored as previously described. For CDR1 and CDR2, the germline V gene lists SGDLS and YYNGEE. The trim is 3 bases for V and 6 bases for J, with a gap of 16 bases between the germline ends. From the cysteine up to the phenylalanine, the CDR3 has a length of 15 residues. CDR3 DNA only is kept here, 45 bases in frame from base 1.

This receptor was obtained from a man aged 55 to 70 with urothelial cancer. The sample here was PBMCs, taken around atezolizumab (anti-PD-L1) treatment. The chain couples TRBV9 to TRBJ2-1, and TRBD1 may be the D gene, going by 5 matching bases. The bases read TGTGCCAGCAGCGCCCAGGGTATCCTAGGCAATGAGCAGTTCTTC. It translates to CASSAQGILGNEQFF.